These 25 T cell receptor beta chains were all obtained from the same sample, sequenced in a study of shared clonotypes between healthy human individuals. Generated by immunoSEQ multiplex PCR, the TCRdb table keeps only in-frame clones and is missing some. The table has over 850,000 clones, approximately 80% seen once. The specimen was memory CD4+ T cells from PBMCs. Subset: CD45RA-negative fraction. Receptors were obtained from a man between 18 and 29 years old in good health. Some clones in this sample may be carry-over from other donors' samples.

This rearrangement joins TRBV9 to TRBJ2-1; no clear D. The CDR3 loop spans 16 amino acids. The ends were cut back, 4 bases at V and 6 bases at J, with 20 bases in the middle. Germline loops: CDR1 SGDLS, CDR2 YYNGEE. The CDR3 spells CASSPPQPLSFNEQFF. The CDR3 DNA follows: TGTGCCAGCAGCCCCCCCCAGCCCCTCTCTTTCAATGAGCAGTTCTTC.

The rearrangement joins TRBV7-9 to TRBJ2-3; a possible D gene is TRBD2 (6 bases). Trimming shortened V by 0 bases and J by 0 bases, and 7 bases separated the two germline ends. The CDR3 contains 15 residues. CDR1 is SEHNR, CDR2 FQNEAQ, per germline (reference sequence). This CDR3 is CASSLASGSTDTQYF. As DNA, the CDR3 is TGTGCCAGCAGCTTAGCTAGCGGCAGCACAGATACGCAGTATTTT.

This clone was seen a handful of times. CDR3 DNA: TGTGCCATCAGTGGTCGGCAGCCAACCGGGGAGCTGTTTTTT. It yields the protein CAISGRQPTGELFF. The chain uses TRBV10-3 and TRBJ2-2; D is uncertain. This CDR3 comprises 14 residues. From germline, CDR1 is ENHRY and CDR2 SYGVKD. V was pared by 4 bases and J by 5 bases, with 11 bases between.

This sequence joins TRBV30 and TRBJ1-6; 7 nucleotides line up with TRBD1. V gave up 3 bases and J gave up 7 bases; unmatched junction bases: 3. CDR3 length equals 13 residues. Germline V gene data show CDR1 as GTSNPN and CDR2 as SVGIG (reference sequence). The CDR3 DNA reads TGTGCCTGGAGCTTGGACAGGAATTCACCCCTCCACTTT. The encoded protein is CAWSLDRNSPLHF. The full variable domain, in which reference TRBV30 and TRBJ1-6 provide the parts outside the CDR3, is SQTIHQWPATLVQPVGSPLSLECTVEGTSNPNLYWYRQAAGRGLQLLFYSVGIGQISSEVPQNLSASRPQDRQFILSSKKLLLSDSGFYLCAWSLDRNSPLHFGNGTRLTVT.

V usage is TRBV5-1 and J usage is TRBJ2-3; TRBD2 matches 7 bases. This CDR3 is built from 16 residues. The trim removed 0 bases at V and 3 bases at J, leaving 7 bases unmatched. Germline CDR1 reads SGHRS; CDR2 reads YFSETQ. As DNA, the CDR3 is TGCGCCAGCAGCTTGGGAAATAGCGGGTCAACAGATACGCAGTATTTT. This encodes CASSLGNSGSTDTQYF.

This rearrangement joins TRBV5-1 to TRBJ1-2, with TRBD1 matching 7 bases. Germline V CDR1 and CDR2: SGHRS, YFSETQ. The CDR3 covers 15 residues. Trimming at V came to 6 bases and at J to 0 bases, leaving 8 bases not matched to a gene. CDR3: CASTTGTDANYGYTF. The CDR3 region has the DNA TGCGCCAGCACTACGGGGACAGACGCTAACTATGGCTACACCTTC.

The J gene is TRBJ2-3, the V gene TRBV30; 7 positions match TRBD1. V gave up 4 bases and J gave up 2 bases; unmatched junction bases: 9. Germline V gene sequence: CDR1 GTSNPN, CDR2 SVGIG (reference sequence). The CDR3 runs 15 residues. The CDR3 DNA reads as TGTGCCTGGACCAAACAGGGGTCCCCCACAGATACGCAGTATTTT. It codes for CAWTKQGSPTDTQYF. The variable domain in full, completed from reference TRBV30 and TRBJ2-3, reads SQTIHQWPATLVQPVGSPLSLECTVEGTSNPNLYWYRQAAGRGLQLLFYSVGIGQISSEVPQNLSASRPQDRQFILSSKKLLLSDSGFYLCAWTKQGSPTDTQYFGPGTRLTVL.

The chain combines TRBV6-6 with TRBJ2-6, with D unclear. The V end was cut by 4 bases, the J end by 0 bases, with 7 bases between. Germline CDR1 reads MNHNY; CDR2 reads SVGAGI (reference sequence). CDR3 length: 15 amino acids. The CDR3 sequence: CASSLQLSGANVLTF. CDR3 bases: TGTGCCAGCAGTTTACAGCTCTCTGGGGCCAACGTCCTGACTTTC.

The chain couples TRBV28 to TRBJ1-2; D is uncertain. V was cut by 8 bases and J by 8 bases, with 33 bases left in between. The CDR3 runs to 18 residues. Germline CDR1 reads MDHEN; CDR2 reads SYDVKM. The CDR3 reads CASFVGFWVSEEIEGYTF. CDR3 bases: TGTGCCAGCTTCGTGGGTTTTTGGGTGTCGGAGGAGATTGAAGGCTACACCTTC.

The rearrangement joins TRBV10-3 to TRBJ2-7, with D uncertain. The CDR3 has 14 residues. The germline V gene encodes CDR1 ENHRY and CDR2 SYGVKD. V lost 0 bases to trimming and J lost 1 base, with 7 bases between them. The CDR3 nucleotides are TGTGCCATCAGTGAGTCGGGCAGTTCCTACGAGCAGTACTTC. Amino acids: CAISESGSSYEQYF.

The chain is built from TRBV5-1 and TRBJ2-7; D is undetermined. The CDR3 covers 12 residues. The germline V gene encodes CDR1 SGHRS and CDR2 YFSETQ. V lost 4 bases and J 3 bases, leaving 8 bases between the germline ends. CDR3 bases: TGCGCCAGCAGCGAAAACTACTACGAGCAGTACTTC. This sequence encodes CASSENYYEQYF. The entire variable domain, with the rest obtained from reference TRBV5-1 and TRBJ2-7, is as follows: KAGVTQTPRYLIKTRGQQVTLSCSPISGHRSVSWYQQTPGQGLQFLFEYFSETQRNKGNFPGRFSGRQFSNSRSEMNVSTLELGDSALYLCASSENYYEQYFGPGTRLTVT.

The V gene is TRBV28, the J gene TRBJ2-5, with D perhaps matching TRBD1 or TRBD2 (6 bases each). Germline lookup yields CDR1 MDHEN and CDR2 SYDVKM. V dropped 4 bases and J dropped 5 bases, with 17 bases sitting between them. This CDR3 has 15 residues. The CDR3 DNA sequence: TGTGCCAGCAGTTCCTCCTTGGGGGGCGGCGAGACCCAGTACTTC. It translates to CASSSSLGGGETQYF. Supplemented by reference TRBV28 and TRBJ2-5, the full variable domain reads DVKVTQSSRYLVKRTGEKVFLECVQDMDHENMFWYRQDPGLGLRLIYFSYDVKMKEKGDIPEGYSVSREKKERFSLILESASTNQTSMYLCASSSSLGGGETQYFGPGTRLLVL.

The chain employs TRBV27 and TRBJ2-7, with 9 bases lining up with TRBD1. CDR3 length: 15 residues. J gave up 6 bases and V 4 bases, and 10 bases lay outside the gene matches. The germline gives CDR1 MNHEY, CDR2 SMNVEV (reference sequence). CDR3 in DNA: TGTGCCAGCAGTTCAGGAGGACAGGGGAAGGGCGAGCAGTACTTC. It specifies CASSSGGQGKGEQYF.

The V call is TRBV9, the J call TRBJ2-2, with 10 bases identical to TRBD1. This CDR3 region has 14 residues. CDR1 SGDLS and CDR2 YYNGEE come from the germline V gene. Trimming removed 4 bases from V and 8 bases from J; junction bases left unmatched: 5. The CDR3 protein is CASSPRTGGGELFF. As DNA, the CDR3 is TGTGCCAGCAGCCCTCGGACAGGGGGAGGGGAGCTGTTTTTT.

The chain links TRBV18 to TRBJ2-6, with 9 bases identical to TRBD1. Germline values: CDR1 KGHSH, CDR2 LQKENI. Unmatched junction bases numbered 10, after V lost 4 bases and J lost 3 bases. The CDR3 length is 18 residues. The CDR3 spells CASSRPTGGVGGANVLTF. The CDR3 nucleotides are TGTGCCAGCTCACGACCCACAGGGGGCGTAGGTGGGGCCAACGTCCTGACTTTC.

This clone was seen only once. Distinct nucleotide sequences in the sample also encode this CDR3. The chain joins TRBV5-1 to TRBJ2-3, with TRBD2 identical over 9 bases. The V segment lost 4 bases and the J segment 4 bases; nucleotides outside the gene matches: 7. Germline CDR1 is SGHRS and CDR2 is YFSETQ. The length of the CDR3 is 15 residues. CDR3 loop: CASSLGLAGADTQYF. CDR3 sequence (DNA): TGCGCCAGCAGCCTGGGACTAGCTGGGGCAGATACGCAGTATTTT.

The chain employs TRBV7-2 and TRBJ1-2; D ambiguous. Per germline, CDR1 SGHTA and CDR2 FQGNSA. This CDR3 region has 14 residues. V lost 1 base and J 8 bases, leaving 14 bases between the germline ends. CDR3 nucleotide sequence: TGTGCCAGCAGCTTAGTGGCGAAGTCGGGCGGCTACACCTTC. It encodes CASSLVAKSGGYTF.

CDR3: CASSFKDDRAAHEQYF. CDR3 in DNA: TGTGCCAGCAGCTTCAAGGATGACAGGGCGGCGCACGAGCAGTACTTC. The rearrangement joins TRBV5-6 to TRBJ2-7, with TRBD1 matching 7 bases. Per the germline V gene, CDR1 is SGHDT and CDR2 is YYEEEE. This CDR3 contains 16 residues. The J segment lost 5 bases and the V segment lost 2 bases, leaving 13 bases of the junction unmatched.

The gene calls are TRBV7-9 and TRBJ1-1; D not certain. The CDR3 totals 12 residues. Deletions cut 4 bases from V and 3 bases from J, with 6 bases between. The V gene's germline CDR1 is SEHNR and CDR2 FQNEAQ (reference sequence). CDR3 nucleotides: TGTGCCAGCAGCTATAAGGACACTGAAGCTTTCTTT. It specifies CASSYKDTEAFF.

The V call is TRBV5-4, the J call TRBJ2-4; the D is unclear. The CDR3 loop spans 14 amino acids. Germline assignment: CDR1 SGHNT and CDR2 YYREEE (reference sequence). The ends were cut back, 4 bases at V and 0 bases at J, with 8 bases in the middle. This chain's CDR3 is CASSATVAKNIQYF. The CDR3 DNA reads TGTGCCAGCAGCGCGACGGTAGCCAAAAACATTCAGTACTTC.

The chain uses TRBV5-1 and TRBJ2-7, with 7 nucleotides matching TRBD1. Germline V gene data show CDR1 as SGHRS and CDR2 as YFSETQ. This CDR3 has 12 residues. V lost 4 bases to trimming and J lost 5 bases; unmatched junction nucleotides: 3. Here the CDR3 DNA reads TGCGCCAGCAGCCCAACAGGGGACGAGCAGTACTTC. Translated: CASSPTGDEQYF.

This clone has more than one count but fewer than ten. The rearrangement joins TRBV4-1 to TRBJ2-7; D is uncertain. The CDR3 consists of 14 residues. Trimming pared 3 bases from V and 3 bases from J, leaving 12 bases between. The germline CDR1 and CDR2 sequences are MGHRA and YSYEKL. The CDR3 DNA follows: TGCGCCAGCAGCCATCCGGGTGGCGTCTACGAGCAGTACTTC. Protein sequence: CASSHPGGVYEQYF.

The chain links TRBV2 to TRBJ2-1, with a possible D match to TRBD2 (5 bases). CDR3 length: 14 residues. Germline CDR1 SNHLY, CDR2 FYNNEI. V lost 6 bases, J lost 6 bases, and 15 bases lay in between. The CDR3 coding sequence is TGTGCCAGCAGCCCGGAGGTTACTGGCAATGAGCAGTTCTTC. It codes for CASSPEVTGNEQFF.

The chain joins TRBV25-1 to TRBJ2-7, with TRBD1 matching over 9 bases. J gave up 6 bases and V 8 bases, and 5 bases lay outside the gene matches. CDR1 MGHDK and CDR2 SYGVNS come from the germline V gene. This CDR3 region has 12 residues. CDR3: CASGRQGGEQYF. The CDR3 nucleotides are TGTGCCAGCGGGCGACAGGGGGGCGAGCAGTACTTC.

This sequence joins TRBV2 and TRBJ1-4; tentative D call: TRBD1 (5 bases). The CDR3 length is 16 residues. Between the trimmed V and J ends, which lost 5 bases and 0 bases, there was a span of 13 bases. Germline-derived CDR1 and CDR2 are SNHLY and FYNNEI. CDR3 in amino acids: CASSSGLFTTNEKLFF. The DNA of the CDR3 is TGTGCCAGCAGTTCAGGGTTGTTTACAACTAATGAAAAACTGTTTTTT. The full variable domain, rest sourced from reference TRBV2 and TRBJ1-4, is EPEVTQTPSHQVTQMGQEVILRCVPISNHLYFYWYRQILGQKVEFLVSFYNNEISEKSEIFDDQFSVERPDGSNFTLKIRSTKLEDSAMYFCASSSGLFTTNEKLFFGSGTQLSVL.